This TCR beta chain is from a study of T-cell memory formation after mild COVID-19. The junction had 9 bases not matched to a gene; V was cut back by 5 bases and J by 5 bases. CDR3 length: 15 residues. Per the germline V gene, CDR1 is SEHNR and CDR2 is FQNEAQ (reference sequence). This clonotype was seen a handful of times. Its antigen is unidentified. General study points: Nothing showed for sure that second-wave clones peaking on day 37 were SARS-CoV-2 specific. Day 15 to 85 contracting clones showed balanced CD4/CD8; later expanders leaned CD4+.

Using its own MiXCR run on the 5' RACE reads, TCRdb lists one record per CDR3 protein. The sample comprises hundreds of thousands of distinct CDR3 sequences, roughly an eighth of which are singletons, and approximately 22% rests with the top ten. What was sequenced was PBMCs or a T cell subset sorted from them (not recorded which). The TCR sequence derives from a man between 18 and 35 years old who had mild COVID-19 (a few samples of this study predate the infection). Cell type and time point are not known. The rearrangement uses TRBV7-9 and TRBJ2-7, with 10 bases identical to TRBD1. This CDR3 reads CASSPGTGARDEQYV. CDR3 nucleotide sequence: TGTGCCAGCAGCCCAGGGACAGGGGCGCGGGACGAGCAGTACGTC.